The 21 T cell receptor beta chains presented below share a single source sample, sequenced in a study of blood T cell repertoires in COVID-19. Only in-frame clones appear in the TCRdb table, and some are missing; sequencing was by immunoSEQ multiplex PCR. The sample carries about 300,000 clones, roughly 85% recorded once. What was sequenced was peripheral blood. The receptor set was obtained from a woman aged 50 to 65 who had recovered from COVID-19.

The J gene is TRBJ1-2, the V gene TRBV11-2; D gene uncertain. With 5 bases removed from V and 6 bases from J, the gap between germline ends came to 10 bases. The V gene's germline CDR1 is SGHAT and CDR2 FQNNGV. CDR3 length: 12 amino acids. The CDR3 DNA follows: TGTGCCAGCAGCCAAAGACTGGATGGCTACACCTTC. Residues: CASSQRLDGYTF.

This clone was detected once. V gene TRBV7-2 combines with J gene TRBJ2-1; TRBD1 agrees at 8 bases. Germline CDR1 SGHTA, CDR2 FQGNSA. Trimming at V came to 6 bases and at J to 3 bases, leaving 4 bases not matched to a gene. The CDR3 is made up of 14 amino acids. This chain's CDR3 is CASSYDRGYNEQFF. CDR3 bases: TGTGCCAGCAGTTACGACAGGGGCTACAATGAGCAGTTCTTC.

This clone was counted once. The CDR3 is CASSQDRLGGTEAFF. The DNA for the CDR3 is TGCGCCAGCAGCCAAGATCGGCTGGGGGGGACTGAAGCTTTCTTT. This chain connects TRBV4-1 to TRBJ1-1, with D possibly TRBD1 on 5 matching bases. V lost 0 bases and J 5 bases, leaving 13 bases between the germline ends. The CDR3 extends over 15 amino acids. CDR1 is MGHRA and CDR2 is YSYEKL in the germline V gene.

The chain employs TRBV2 and TRBJ2-7, with TRBD2 identical over 9 bases. CDR3 length: 13 amino acids. V lost 3 bases and J lost 5; bases outside the gene matches: 2. The germline V gene has CDR1 SNHLY and CDR2 FYNNEI. CDR3 residues: CASSEWTSDEQYF. Here the CDR3 DNA reads TGTGCCAGCAGTGAGTGGACTAGCGACGAGCAGTACTTC.

The genes are TRBV10-2 and TRBJ2-1; D is possibly TRBD2 (7 bases). V shed 7 bases and J shed 6 bases, with 13 bases lying between them. CDR3 size: 13 residues. Germline V lookup: CDR1 WSHSY, CDR2 SAAADI. The CDR3 is CASNAGASNEQFF. DNA for the CDR3: TGCGCCAGCAACGCGGGGGCCTCCAATGAGCAGTTCTTC.

The rearrangement uses TRBV11-3 and TRBJ2-1, with 7 positions matching TRBD1. The V gene end was trimmed by 1 base and the J gene end by 0 bases; junction bases not matched to a gene: 6. CDR3 size: 17 residues. CDR1 SGHNT and CDR2 YENEEA come from the germline V gene. The CDR3 here is CASSLGGQSNSYNEQFF. The CDR3 DNA sequence: TGTGCCAGCAGCTTAGGGGGACAGTCGAACTCCTACAATGAGCAGTTCTTC.

This clone was observed a single time. The rearrangement uses TRBV9 and TRBJ2-2; maybe TRBD2 (5 bases). The CDR3 runs to 16 residues. V was cut by 4 bases and J by 1 base, with 14 bases left in between. CDR1 and CDR2 (germline): SGDLS, YYNGEE. The CDR3 DNA reads as TGTGCCAGCAGCAAACGGAGGATAGGGAACACCGGGGAGCTGTTTTTT. It yields the protein CASSKRRIGNTGELFF.

The CDR3 nucleotides are TGTGCCAGCAGCGAGGGTCTATCCACCGGGGAGCTGTTTTTT. It codes for CASSEGLSTGELFF. This chain uses TRBV5-4 with TRBJ2-2, with D possibly matching TRBD2 (5 bases). Between the trimmed V and J ends, which lost 4 bases and 4 bases, there was a span of 11 bases. This CDR3 region has 14 residues. The germline V gene has CDR1 SGHNT and CDR2 YYREEE (reference sequence).

The chain couples TRBV28 to TRBJ1-3; D unresolved. Trimming removed 7 bases at V and 0 bases at J, with 13 bases between. The CDR3 consists of 15 residues. Germline V gives CDR1 MDHEN, CDR2 SYDVKM. The CDR3 loop is CASIRLGSSGNTIYF. As DNA, the CDR3 is TGTGCCAGCATCCGTTTGGGGAGCTCTGGAAACACCATATATTTT.

This clone was seen only once. The V and J genes are TRBV7-8 and TRBJ2-5, with 11 bases lining up with TRBD2. The CDR3 is made up of 15 amino acids. Unmatched junction bases numbered 4, after V lost 5 bases and J lost 2 bases. Germline lookup yields CDR1 SGHVS and CDR2 FQNEAQ. In nucleotides, the CDR3 is TGTGCCAGCAGCGTAAGGACTAGCGGGCAAGAGACCCAGTACTTC. Translation: CASSVRTSGQETQYF.

The CDR3 nucleotides read TGTGCCACAGGGGACACCGGGGAGCTGTTTTTT. Encoded protein: CATGDTGELFF. The gene calls are TRBV15 and TRBJ2-2; TRBD1 is a possible D gene (5 bases). CDR3 size: 11 residues. The germline CDR1 and CDR2 sequences are LNHNV and YYDKDF (reference sequence). The germline V and J ends were trimmed by 9 bases and 3 bases, with 5 bases remaining between them.

The rearrangement joins TRBV7-9 to TRBJ2-7, with no clear D. CDR3 length: 13 amino acids. V dropped 2 bases and J dropped 4 bases, with 9 bases sitting between them. The germline V gene has CDR1 SEHNR and CDR2 FQNEAQ (reference sequence). Written as DNA, the CDR3 is TGTGCCAGCAGCTTAACTACCCCATACGAGCAGTACTTC. As protein: CASSLTTPYEQYF.

This clone was seen just once. This chain connects TRBV27 to TRBJ2-7, with 7 bases lining up with TRBD2. Germline assignment: CDR1 MNHEY and CDR2 SMNVEV (reference sequence). J was trimmed by 6 bases and V by 1 base; bases with no gene match: 3. This CDR3 is built from 13 residues. Here the CDR3 reads CASSLWGGFEQYF. In DNA, the CDR3 is TGTGCCAGCAGTTTATGGGGGGGGTTCGAGCAGTACTTC.

The chain uses TRBV19 and TRBJ2-2; D might be TRBD2 (6 bases). The CDR3 is made up of 14 amino acids. V shed 7 bases and J shed 6 bases, with 15 bases lying between them. The V gene's germline CDR1 is LNHDA and CDR2 SQIVND (reference sequence). The CDR3 DNA reads TGTGCCAGTACGGGCGGGACGGGGGCCGGGGAGCTGTTTTTT. Protein product: CASTGGTGAGELFF.

This clone qualifies as medium-sized. The chain uses TRBV7-8 and TRBJ2-2; unclear D gene. Germline lookup yields CDR1 SGHVS and CDR2 FQNEAQ. The CDR3 loop spans 16 amino acids. With 2 bases removed from V and 0 bases from J, the gap between germline ends came to 10 bases. CDR3 nucleotides: TGTGCCAGCAGCTTAAGAGGAGAAACGAACACCGGGGAGCTGTTTTTT. Translation: CASSLRGETNTGELFF. The variable domain in full, with the rest retrieved from reference TRBV7-8 and TRBJ2-2, is GAGVSQSPRYKVAKRGQDVALRCDPISGHVSLFWYQQALGQGPEFLTYFQNEAQLDKSGLPSDRFFAERPEGSVSTLKIQRTQQEDSAVYLCASSLRGETNTGELFFGEGSRLTVL.

V usage is TRBV3-1 (or the pseudogene TRBV3-2) and J usage is TRBJ1-4; 7 bases align to TRBD1. J gave up 4 bases and V 4 bases, and 18 bases lay outside the gene matches. Germline values: CDR1 LGHDT, CDR2 YNNKEL (reference sequence). CDR3 size: 19 residues. CDR3 protein: CASSPSEGQAGSFNEKLFF. The CDR3 DNA follows: TGTGCCAGCAGCCCCTCTGAAGGACAGGCCGGGTCGTTTAATGAAAAACTGTTTTTT.

This CDR3 reads CASTRFNQPQHF. The CDR3 DNA follows: TGTGCCAGCACCCGGTTCAATCAGCCCCAGCATTTT. The J gene is TRBJ1-5, the V gene TRBV28; D is uncertain. Germline V gives CDR1 MDHEN, CDR2 SYDVKM. The CDR3 runs 12 residues. V was clipped by 7 bases and J by 3 bases, with 7 bases between them.

The chain uses TRBV29-1 and TRBJ2-2; D is possibly TRBD1 (6 bases). Germline-derived CDR1 and CDR2 are SQVTM and ANQGSEA. CDR3 length: 14 residues. V was clipped by 4 bases and J by 3 bases, with 12 bases between them. CDR3 loop: CSVGTEPYTGELFF. CDR3 nucleotide sequence: TGCAGCGTTGGGACAGAACCCTACACCGGGGAGCTGTTTTTT.

The rearrangement joins TRBV6-6 to TRBJ1-2; 7 nucleotides align to TRBD1. V was clipped by 4 bases and J by 4 bases; unmatched bases: 6. The germline V gene encodes CDR1 MNHNY and CDR2 SVGAGI (reference sequence). This CDR3 has 14 residues. CDR3 protein: CASSSQTGSYGYTF. The DNA of the CDR3 is TGTGCCAGCAGTTCTCAGACAGGGAGCTATGGCTACACCTTC.

The genes are TRBV2 and TRBJ2-5; D possibly corresponds to TRBD1 (6 bases). Germline CDR1 is SNHLY and CDR2 is FYNNEI. V was clipped by 2 bases and J by 5 bases, with 9 bases between them. This CDR3 spans 13 amino acids. The CDR3 DNA sequence: TGTGCCAGCAGTGAAACAGGGTGGGAGACCCAGTACTTC. Translated: CASSETGWETQYF.

This chain links TRBV7-2 with TRBJ1-1; possible D gene TRBD1, 6 bases. Trimming took 5 bases from V and 3 from J, leaving 19 bases between them. CDR1 is SGHTA, CDR2 FQGNSA, per germline. The CDR3 sequence is 16 residues long. This CDR3 reads CASSPYRVVEHTEAFF. The CDR3 DNA is TGTGCCAGCAGCCCATACAGGGTCGTCGAACACACTGAAGCTTTCTTT. The full variable domain, rest sourced from reference TRBV7-2 and TRBJ1-1, is GAGVSQSPSNKVTEKGKDVELRCDPISGHTALYWYRQSLGQGLEFLIYFQGNSAPDKSGLPSDRFSAERTGGSVSTLTIQRTQQEDSAVYLCASSPYRVVEHTEAFFGQGTRLTVV.